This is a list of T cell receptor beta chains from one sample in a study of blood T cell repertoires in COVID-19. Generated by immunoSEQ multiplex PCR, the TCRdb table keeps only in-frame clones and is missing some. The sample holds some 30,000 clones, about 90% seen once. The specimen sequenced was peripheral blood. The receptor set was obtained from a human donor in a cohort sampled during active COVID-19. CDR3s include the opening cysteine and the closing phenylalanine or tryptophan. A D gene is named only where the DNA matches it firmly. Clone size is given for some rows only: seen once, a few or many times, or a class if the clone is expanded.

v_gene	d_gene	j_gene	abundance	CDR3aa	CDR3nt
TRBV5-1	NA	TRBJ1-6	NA	CASSLTGRGSYNSPLHF	TGCGCCAGCAGCTTAACAGGCCGAGGCTCCTATAATTCACCCCTCCACTTT
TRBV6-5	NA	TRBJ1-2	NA	CASSWAAVGALGYTF	TGTGCCAGCAGTTGGGCAGCGGTTGGAGCTTTGGGCTACACCTTC
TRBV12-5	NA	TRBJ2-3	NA	CASGLDRADTQYF	TGTGCTAGTGGTTTGGACAGAGCAGATACGCAGTATTTT
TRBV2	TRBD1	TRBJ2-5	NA	CASSVRQGQETQYF	TGTGCCAGCAGTGTAAGACAGGGCCAAGAGACCCAGTACTTC
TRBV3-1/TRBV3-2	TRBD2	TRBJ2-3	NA	CANSPFRDSRGGTQYF	TGTGCCAACAGCCCATTCCGGGACTCCCGCGGGGGTACGCAGTATTTT
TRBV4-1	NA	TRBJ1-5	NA	CASSQAGSNQPQHF	TGCGCCAGCAGCCAAGCAGGGAGCAATCAGCCCCAGCATTTT
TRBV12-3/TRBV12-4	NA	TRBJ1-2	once	CASTPTGVYGYTF	TGTGCCAGCACCCCGACAGGAGTCTATGGCTACACCTTC
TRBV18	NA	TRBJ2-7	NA	CASSPGQSYEQYF	TGTGCCAGCTCACCAGGCCAGTCCTACGAGCAGTACTTC
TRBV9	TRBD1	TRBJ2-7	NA	CASSSRDRGYEQYF	TGTGCCAGCAGCTCTAGGGACAGGGGCTACGAGCAGTACTTC
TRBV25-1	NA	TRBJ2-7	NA	CASTAVPGVREQYF	TGTGCCAGCACCGCAGTCCCCGGGGTCCGCGAGCAGTACTTC
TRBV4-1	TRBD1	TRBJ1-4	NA	CASSLPTGVSEKLFF	TGCGCCAGCAGCCTCCCTACAGGGGTCAGTGAAAAACTGTTTTTT
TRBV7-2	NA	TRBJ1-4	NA	CASSVSGVKGEKLFF	TGTGCCAGCAGCGTCTCGGGGGTCAAGGGTGAAAAACTGTTTTTT
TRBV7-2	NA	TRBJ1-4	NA	CASSEEVSGAQKLFF	TGTGCCAGCAGCGAAGAGGTCAGTGGGGCGCAAAAACTGTTTTTT
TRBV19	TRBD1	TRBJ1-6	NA	CASRTGTARNSPLHF	TGTGCCAGTAGAACCGGGACAGCAAGAAATTCACCCCTCCACTTT